These 2 T cell receptor beta chains share one sample of origin, sequenced in a study of blood T cell repertoires in COVID-19. TCRdb's table, derived via immunoSEQ multiplex PCR, lists solely in-frame clones and lacks some. The sample lists 200,000 or so clones; roughly 84% were seen once. Material: peripheral blood. The receptor set was obtained from a woman in her 30s who had recovered from COVID-19.

The chain is built from TRBV30 and TRBJ2-1, with TRBD2 matching over 10 bases. The CDR3 consists of 15 residues. The ends lost 2 bases at V and 5 bases at J; junction bases unmatched: 6. Looked up from germline, CDR1 is GTSNPN and CDR2 is SVGIG (reference sequence). The DNA of the CDR3 is TGTGCCTGGAGTTGGACTAGCGGACTCGACAATGAGCAGTTCTTC. Residues: CAWSWTSGLDNEQFF.

The V call is TRBV28, the J call TRBJ2-4; a possible D gene is TRBD2 (6 bases). V shed 6 bases and J shed 7 bases, with 19 bases lying between them. Germline V gene lookup returns CDR1 MDHEN and CDR2 SYDVKM. This CDR3 has 15 amino acids. CDR3 in amino acids: CASSTVRPGLNIQYF. CDR3 in DNA: TGTGCCAGCAGCACTGTACGGCCGGGACTGAACATTCAGTACTTC.